Each of the 21 T cell receptor beta chains below was sequenced from the same sample in a study of Graves' ophthalmopathy and Graves' hyperthyroidism. RNA served as the template for amplifying TCR beta CDR3 regions. First-round RT-PCR with HTBI primers preceded a second-round multiplex PCR. MiXCR, applied by TCRdb to the multiplex PCR reads, yields one record per CDR3 protein. The sample contains roughly 600,000 distinct CDR3 sequences, under 45% of which appear only once. The sample comprised peripheral blood or thyroid tissue (not recorded which). The receptors come from an adult man with Graves' hyperthyroidism.

The chain employs TRBV7-9 and TRBJ2-7; tentatively, D is TRBD2 (6 bases). The J call is in doubt because the DNA end fits TRBJ2-1 better. The CDR3 contains 14 residues. Germline lookup yields CDR1 SEHNR and CDR2 FQNEAQ (reference sequence). The DNA for the CDR3 is TGTGCCAGCAGCCACCTAGGGAGGACGAATGAGCAGTTCTTC. Translated, it gives CASSHLGRTNEQFF.

For this clonotype: With a much larger clone just one base away, this may be a read error. The chain joins TRBV9 to TRBJ2-7; possible D gene TRBD2, 5 bases. The germline CDR1 and CDR2 sequences are SGDLS and YYNGEE. The CDR3 sequence is 15 residues long. The ends were cut back, 0 bases at V and 11 bases at J, with 21 bases in the middle. The CDR3 sequence: CASSVGERSYKQKYF. The CDR3 DNA reads TGTGCCAGCAGCGTAGGGGAGCGCTCCTACAAGCAGAAGTACTTC.

This clonotype was counted many times. The V gene is TRBV4-1, the J gene TRBJ2-5, with D possibly matching TRBD1 (6 bases). Trimming took off 1 base at V and 5 bases at J, with 14 bases between the two ends. CDR3 length: 15 residues. Germline V gene sequence: CDR1 MGHRA, CDR2 YSYEKL. Here the CDR3 DNA reads TGCGCCAGCAGCCAAGTTCCGGGACATGACGAGACCCAGTACTTC. Its protein is CASSQVPGHDETQYF.

This rearrangement joins TRBV19 to TRBJ1-2, with TRBD1 matching 10 bases. The CDR3 extends over 15 amino acids. Unmatched junction bases numbered 5, after V lost 7 bases and J lost 0 bases. The germline CDR1 and CDR2 sequences are LNHDA and SQIVND (reference sequence). Here the CDR3 DNA reads TGTGCCAGTACTGACAGGGGGCAGTCTAACTATGGCTACACCTTC. Encoded protein: CASTDRGQSNYGYTF.

This chain joins TRBV2 and TRBJ1-4; 7 nucleotides align to TRBD1. Germline V gene sequence: CDR1 SNHLY, CDR2 FYNNEI. V lost 6 bases, J lost 5 bases, and 6 bases stayed unmatched. There are 14 residues in the CDR3. The CDR3 DNA is TGTGCCAGCAGAGAAAACAGGGGAAATGAAAAACTGTTTTTT. Translation: CASRENRGNEKLFF.

The chain employs TRBV20-1 and TRBJ2-7, with no clear D. Between the trimmed V and J ends, which lost 2 bases and 2 bases, there was a span of 22 bases. Per the germline V gene, CDR1 is DFQATT and CDR2 is SNEGSKA (reference sequence). CDR3 size: 17 residues. CDR3 coding DNA: TGCAGTGCTAGACAAGAAGAGAAGGACCGCCGCCCCTACGAGCAGTACTTC. It encodes CSARQEEKDRRPYEQYF.

This clonotype was recorded many times. CDR3 nucleotides: TGCGCCAGCAGCTTACGAGCGACAGGGAGACAAGAGACCCAGTACTTC. It yields the protein CASSLRATGRQETQYF. The chain is built from TRBV5-1 and TRBJ2-5, with 7 bases matching TRBD1. Losses at the gene ends were 2 bases for V and 2 bases for J; bases not matched to a gene: 9. Germline CDR1 reads SGHRS; CDR2 reads YFSETQ. The CDR3 spans 16 residues. Full variable domain (missing parts from reference TRBV5-1 and TRBJ2-5): KAGVTQTPRYLIKTRGQQVTLSCSPISGHRSVSWYQQTPGQGLQFLFEYFSETQRNKGNFPGRFSGRQFSNSRSEMNVSTLELGDSALYLCASSLRATGRQETQYFGPGTRLLVL.

This clonotype was observed a few times. The chain recombines TRBV3-1 with TRBJ2-7, with TRBD2 matching 10 bases. V gave up 3 bases and J gave up 4 bases; unmatched junction bases: 9. Germline V lookup: CDR1 LGHDT, CDR2 YNNKEL (reference sequence). The CDR3 loop spans 16 amino acids. The CDR3: CASSQANSGRLYEQYF. As DNA, the CDR3 is TGTGCCAGCAGCCAGGCAAATAGCGGGAGGCTGTACGAGCAGTACTTC.

The J gene is TRBJ1-1, the V gene TRBV29-1, with TRBD1 matching over 7 bases. This CDR3 has 13 amino acids. V lost 6 bases and J lost 4; bases outside the gene matches: 8. Per the germline V gene, CDR1 is SQVTM and CDR2 is ANQGSEA. This chain's CDR3 is CSVSLTGFTEAFF. The CDR3 DNA sequence: TGCAGCGTGTCCCTGACAGGGTTCACTGAAGCTTTCTTT.

This clonotype has just a few counts. The chain uses TRBV9 and TRBJ1-2; 10 bases agree with TRBD1. CDR1 is SGDLS, CDR2 YYNGEE, per germline. V shed 3 bases and J 4 bases; nucleotides not matched to a gene: 6. The CDR3 totals 15 residues. CDR3 nucleotide sequence: TGTGCCAGCAGCGCGCCGGGACAGGGGAGCTATGGCTACACCTTC. It specifies CASSAPGQGSYGYTF.

V gene TRBV2 combines with J gene TRBJ2-7, with a tentative D call TRBD2 (7 bases). The V end was cut by 5 bases, the J end by 1 base, with 15 bases between. Looked up from germline, CDR1 is SNHLY and CDR2 is FYNNEI. The CDR3 sequence is 15 residues long. The CDR3 sequence: CASSLEGGGSYEQYF. In DNA form, the CDR3 reads TGTGCCAGCAGTTTGGAGGGAGGGGGGTCCTACGAGCAGTACTTC.

This clonotype was seen many times. The rearrangement uses TRBV6-4 and TRBJ2-5; D is unresolved. The CDR3 sequence is 13 residues long. Germline CDR1 and CDR2: MRHNA and SNTAGT. The germline V and J ends were trimmed by 5 bases and 2 bases, with 9 bases remaining between them. The CDR3 DNA reads as TGTGCCAGCAGTATCGGCCCACAAGAGACCCAGTACTTC. It is translated as CASSIGPQETQYF.

This chain joins TRBV6-1 and TRBJ1-5; TRBD1 might be the D (6 bases). Trimming removed 6 bases at V and 4 bases at J, with 13 bases between. Looked up from germline, CDR1 is MNHNS and CDR2 is SASEGT. The length of the CDR3 is 14 residues. As DNA, the CDR3 is TGTGCCAGCAGGGGCAGGGGAAGGAATCAGCCCCAGCATTTT. It encodes CASRGRGRNQPQHF.

This clonotype was observed many times. This chain connects TRBV7-3 to TRBJ2-2; TRBD1 matches at 7 bases. V trimming: 2 bases; J trimming: 3 bases; junction bases outside the gene matches: 6. The CDR3 sequence is 16 residues long. CDR1 and CDR2 from the germline V gene are SGHTA and FQGTGA. The CDR3 nucleotides are TGTGCCAGCAGCTTACAGGCAGGGGGTTACACCGGGGAGCTGTTTTTT. It specifies CASSLQAGGYTGELFF.

This clonotype occurred many times. The genes are TRBV29-1 and TRBJ2-6; TRBD1 aligns across 9 bases. The CDR3 totals 14 residues. In germline, CDR1 is SQVTM, CDR2 ANQGSEA. V dropped 5 bases and J dropped 6; count of bases not matched to a gene: 5. CDR3 protein: CSVLGTGKANVLTF. The CDR3, as DNA: TGCAGCGTTCTCGGGACAGGGAAGGCCAACGTCCTGACTTTC. Full variable domain (outside the CDR3, taken from reference TRBV29-1 and TRBJ2-6): SAVISQKPSRDICQRGTSLTIQCQVDSQVTMMFWYRQQPGQSLTLIATANQGSEATYESGFVIDKFPISRPNLTFSTLTVSNMSPEDSSIYLCSVLGTGKANVLTFGAGSRLTVL.

The chain links TRBV2 to TRBJ1-5, with 8 bases identical to TRBD1. The CDR3 spans 13 residues. V lost 9 bases, J lost 4 bases, and 5 bases stayed unmatched. The V gene's germline CDR1 is SNHLY and CDR2 FYNNEI. The CDR3 nucleotides are TGTGCCAGTGAGAGACAGGGGAATCAGCCCCAGCATTTT. Amino acids: CASERQGNQPQHF.

The chain carries TRBV10-3 and TRBJ1-4; no reliable D call. The ends were cut back, 4 bases at V and 4 bases at J, with 4 bases in the middle. Germline V gene sequence: CDR1 ENHRY, CDR2 SYGVKD. The CDR3 has 12 amino acids. The CDR3 region is CAISGLNEKLFF. The DNA for the CDR3 is TGTGCCATCAGTGGACTTAATGAAAAACTGTTTTTT.

About this clonotype itself: This may come from a read error, since a much larger clone is one base off. The gene calls are TRBV5-1 and TRBJ1-2; no firm D call. The ends were cut back, 7 bases at V and 2 bases at J, with 18 bases in the middle. Germline V gene lookup returns CDR1 SGHRS and CDR2 YFSETQ. The CDR3 runs to 15 residues. The CDR3 DNA sequence: TGCGCCAGCGCCCTTTTGCCGGCAGCAAACTATGGCTACACCTTC. Amino acids: CASALLPAANYGYTF.

The rearrangement links TRBV7-9 to TRBJ2-7, with TRBD2 matching 15 bases. The trim removed 5 bases at V and 7 bases at J, leaving 9 bases unmatched. CDR3 length equals 16 residues. Germline CDR1 is SEHNR and CDR2 is FQNEAQ (reference sequence). The CDR3 region has the DNA TGTGCCAGCAGCCAGGGACTAGCGGGAGGAGGAAATGAGCAGTACTTC. Translating it yields CASSQGLAGGGNEQYF.

This chain connects TRBV9 to TRBJ2-5; possibly TRBD1 for D (6 bases). The CDR3 runs to 15 residues. V lost 0 bases and J lost 1, with 10 bases in between. Germline CDR1 and CDR2: SGDLS and YYNGEE. CDR3 sequence: CASSVEGHSQETQYF. CDR3 bases: TGTGCCAGCAGCGTAGAGGGACACTCCCAAGAGACCCAGTACTTC.

This chain connects TRBV10-2 to TRBJ1-6; 9 nucleotides align to TRBD1. The length of the CDR3 is 15 residues. V trimming: 10 bases; J trimming: 9 bases; junction bases outside the gene matches: 13. From germline, CDR1 is WSHSY and CDR2 SAAADI. CDR3 DNA: TGCGCCACTAAGACAGGGGGGGCCTCGGGTTCACCCCTCCACTTT. Protein: CATKTGGASGSPLHF.